A single sample is the source of the 32 T cell receptor beta chains below, sequenced in a study of T-cell memory formation after mild COVID-19. TCRdb used MiXCR to reprocess the 5' RACE reads, holding one entry per CDR3 protein. Seen here are some 310,000 distinct CDR3 sequences, under 25% observed once, and the top ten hold 21%. Sequenced sample: PBMCs or a T cell subset sorted from them (not recorded which). Receptors were obtained from a man between 18 and 35 years old who had mild COVID-19 (a few samples of this study predate the infection). Cell type and time point are not known.

This clonotype has a count of ten or more. The chain couples TRBV7-2 to TRBJ2-7; 10 bases fit TRBD1. Per the germline V gene, CDR1 is SGHTA and CDR2 is FQGNSA. Trimming removed 5 bases from V and 2 bases from J; junction bases left unmatched: 6. The CDR3 has 15 residues. CDR3 residues: CASSARGTGAYEQYV. The CDR3 nucleotides read TGTGCCAGCAGCGCGAGAGGGACAGGGGCCTACGAGCAGTACGTC.

About this clonotype: Being one base from a much bigger clone, this may be a read error. This sequence joins TRBV7-9 and TRBJ2-3; 8 bases match TRBD1. The CDR3 sequence is 14 residues long. Germline V lookup: CDR1 SEHNR, CDR2 FQNEAQ (reference sequence). V trimming: 6 bases; J trimming: 2 bases; junction bases outside the gene matches: 4. CDR3 protein: CASRSDRVTDTQYF. DNA for the CDR3: TGTGCCAGCAGATCGGACAGGGTCACAGATACGCAGTATTTT.

The V and J genes are TRBV10-2 and TRBJ2-1, with D possibly being TRBD1 (5 bases). Trimming removed 7 bases from V and 8 bases from J, with 15 bases in between. Germline loops: CDR1 WSHSY, CDR2 SAAADI. This CDR3 is 13 amino acids long. CDR3 amino acids: CASNPTESHEQFF. As DNA, the CDR3 is TGCGCCAGCAACCCGACAGAGTCCCATGAGCAGTTCTTC.

This clonotype was seen a handful of times. V gene TRBV12-3 or TRBV12-4 combines with J gene TRBJ2-1, with 14 bases lining up with TRBD2. The CDR3 totals 21 residues. The V and J ends lost 0 bases and 5 bases, in that order; junction bases with no gene match: 15. CDR3 sequence: CASSLAPGTSGGPRSNNEQFF. CDR3 nucleotide sequence: TGTGCCAGCAGTTTAGCCCCCGGGACTAGCGGGGGACCCAGATCTAACAATGAGCAGTTCTTC.

This clonotype was recorded a few times. The V and J genes are TRBV11-2 and TRBJ2-5; a weak D match, TRBD1 (6 bases). CDR3 length equals 14 residues. Germline V gene lookup returns CDR1 SGHAT and CDR2 FQNNGV. Deletions cut 5 bases from V and 3 bases from J, with 13 bases between. The CDR3 bases are TGTGCCAGCAGCCCAAACCGACAGGAAGAGACCCAGTACTTC. It encodes CASSPNRQEETQYF. The entire variable domain, with the rest obtained from reference TRBV11-2 and TRBJ2-5, is as follows: EAGVAQSPRYKIIEKRQSVAFWCNPISGHATLYWYQQILGQGPKLLIQFQNNGVVDDSQLPKDRFSAERLKGVDSTLKIQPAKLEDSAVYLCASSPNRQEETQYFGPGTRLLVL.

CDR3: CASSQDPHGLGYEQYF. CDR3 coding DNA: TGCGCCAGCAGCCAAGACCCTCACGGCTTGGGCTACGAGCAGTACTTC. This chain connects TRBV4-1 to TRBJ2-7; D call uncertain. Trimming took 0 bases from V and 3 from J, leaving 15 bases between them. This CDR3 contains 16 residues. Per the germline V gene, CDR1 is MGHRA and CDR2 is YSYEKL.

Only a few counts were recorded for this clonotype. CDR3 in amino acids: CASSQEAGSGNGYTF. In DNA form, the CDR3 reads TGCGCCAGCAGCCAAGAAGCAGGGAGTGGAAATGGCTACACCTTC. V usage is TRBV4-1 and J usage is TRBJ1-2; maybe TRBD1 (5 bases). Trimming removed 0 bases at V and 6 bases at J, with 14 bases between. Germline V gene lookup returns CDR1 MGHRA and CDR2 YSYEKL. This CDR3 is built from 15 residues.

J is TRBJ2-1 and V is TRBV28, with D uncertain. The germline V gene has CDR1 MDHEN and CDR2 SYDVKM. The V end was cut by 5 bases, the J end by 2 bases, with 13 bases between. The CDR3 contains 15 residues. For the CDR3, the DNA is TGTGCCAGCAGTCTCCGGGCCCTACCCTACAATGAGCAGTTCTTC. The encoded protein is CASSLRALPYNEQFF.

This clonotype has only a few counts. The CDR3 reads CASSPDTPGMNTEAFF. The CDR3 nucleotides read TGTGCCAGCAGCCCCGACACCCCGGGGATGAACACTGAAGCTTTCTTT. This chain uses TRBV7-8 with TRBJ1-1; no firm D call. Germline V lookup: CDR1 SGHVS, CDR2 FQNEAQ. The CDR3 contains 16 residues. V was trimmed by 5 bases and J by 0 bases, leaving 16 bases between them.

This rearrangement joins TRBV20-1 to TRBJ2-5; 8 bases map to TRBD2. Germline values: CDR1 DFQATT, CDR2 SNEGSKA (reference sequence). The CDR3 consists of 13 residues. J gave up 5 bases and V 1 base, and 3 bases lay outside the gene matches. DNA for the CDR3: TGCAGTGCTAGAGCGGGAGGGTCGGAGACCCAGTACTTC. Protein product: CSARAGGSETQYF.

The chain is built from TRBV7-2 and TRBJ1-4; possible D gene TRBD1, 6 bases. Germline V gene lookup returns CDR1 SGHTA and CDR2 FQGNSA. Trimming took off 2 bases at V and 2 bases at J, with 9 bases between the two ends. CDR3 length: 15 residues. The CDR3, as DNA: TGTGCCAGCAGCTTATGGGGGCTTACTAATGAAAAACTGTTTTTT. This sequence encodes CASSLWGLTNEKLFF.

The sample holds a few counts of this clonotype. The V call is TRBV7-3, the J call TRBJ2-1, with TRBD2 matching over 8 bases. Germline V gene sequence: CDR1 SGHTA, CDR2 FQGTGA. Unmatched junction bases numbered 4, after V lost 5 bases and J lost 4 bases. The CDR3 consists of 14 residues. CDR3 nucleotides: TGTGCCAGCAGCCGGGGGGGCGAATACAATGAGCAGTTCTTC. This sequence encodes CASSRGGEYNEQFF.

This clonotype turned up a few times. V usage is TRBV6-1 and J usage is TRBJ2-5; tentatively, D is TRBD2 (5 bases). Trimming cost V 2 bases and J 5 bases, with 9 bases left between them. CDR1 and CDR2 from the germline V gene are MNHNS and SASEGT. The CDR3 length is 13 residues. CDR3 DNA sequence: TGTGCCAGCAGTGAAAGCGGCCGGGAGACCCAGTACTTC. This sequence encodes CASSESGRETQYF.

This clonotype was counted only a few times. The chain carries TRBV6-2 or TRBV6-3 and TRBJ2-7, with TRBD2 as a possible D gene (5 bases). CDR3 length: 13 amino acids. CDR1 is MNHEY, CDR2 SVGEGT, per germline. Trimming left V 2 bases short and J 9 bases short, with 14 bases between. The CDR3 DNA is TGTGCCAGCAGTTACACCTTCGCGGGCTGGCAGTACTTC. It yields the protein CASSYTFAGWQYF.

The chain recombines TRBV7-6 with TRBJ2-7; 9 bases are a match to TRBD1. Germline trimming cut 1 base from V and 5 bases from J; bases unmatched to any gene: 9. CDR3 size: 16 residues. Per germline, CDR1 SGHVS and CDR2 FNYEAQ. For the CDR3, the DNA is TGTGCCAGCAGCTTAGGGGGGACAGGGATTCACAACGAGCAGTACTTC. It yields the protein CASSLGGTGIHNEQYF.

Only a few counts were recorded for this clonotype. V gene TRBV5-1 combines with J gene TRBJ1-1, with D possibly TRBD1 on 5 matching bases. CDR3 length: 14 amino acids. Germline V lookup: CDR1 SGHRS, CDR2 YFSETQ. Trimming stripped 0 bases from V and 4 bases from J, with 10 bases between. CDR3 bases: TGCGCCAGCAGCTTGGTAAGGGACGGCACTGAAGCTTTCTTT. Translating gives CASSLVRDGTEAFF.

This clonotype was recorded many times. This chain links TRBV7-8 with TRBJ2-5, with 9 bases aligning to TRBD2. Germline CDR1 and CDR2: SGHVS and FQNEAQ. With 1 base clipped from V and 2 bases from J, the junction kept 5 bases outside the gene matches. This CDR3 spans 16 amino acids. Written as DNA, the CDR3 is TGTGCCAGCAGCTTAGAGACTAGCGGACTGCAAGAGACCCAGTACTTC. Its translation is CASSLETSGLQETQYF.

The chain is built from TRBV6-5 and TRBJ2-7, with 7 nucleotides matching TRBD1. Germline V gene data show CDR1 as MNHEY and CDR2 as SVGAGI. The V and J ends lost 6 bases and 1 base, in that order; junction bases with no gene match: 12. The CDR3 contains 16 residues. The CDR3, as DNA: TGTGCCAGCAGAAATAGAGGCTCAGGGGGTTCCTACGAGCAGTACTTC. It is translated as CASRNRGSGGSYEQYF.

The chain carries TRBV4-1 and TRBJ2-2, with no clear D. The CDR3 covers 14 residues. The germline CDR1 and CDR2 sequences are MGHRA and YSYEKL. V dropped 4 bases and J dropped 2 bases, with 8 bases sitting between them. As DNA, the CDR3 is TGCGCCAGCAGCCCGGAAAGCAACACCGGGGAGCTGTTTTTT. It codes for CASSPESNTGELFF.

This chain joins TRBV7-8 and TRBJ2-7, with a possible D match to TRBD2 (7 bases). Trimming cost V 8 bases and J 3 bases, with 17 bases left between them. The germline CDR1 and CDR2 sequences are SGHVS and FQNEAQ. This CDR3 is 14 amino acids long. CDR3 DNA: TGTGCCAGCGGGAGGGGGGTGGCAGTCTACGAGCAGTACTTC. Translated, it gives CASGRGVAVYEQYF. The full variable domain, its missing parts supplied by reference TRBV7-8 and TRBJ2-7, is GAGVSQSPRYKVAKRGQDVALRCDPISGHVSLFWYQQALGQGPEFLTYFQNEAQLDKSGLPSDRFFAERPEGSVSTLKIQRTQQEDSAVYLCASGRGVAVYEQYFGPGTRLTVT.

The rearrangement links TRBV28 to TRBJ1-4, with a weak D call TRBD1 (5 bases). This CDR3 region has 15 residues. V shed 6 bases and J shed 6 bases, with 17 bases lying between them. Germline CDR1 and CDR2: MDHEN and SYDVKM. The CDR3: CASSPGGRGDEKLFF. For the CDR3, the DNA is TGTGCCAGCAGCCCGGGAGGGCGGGGGGATGAAAAACTGTTTTTT.

This clonotype came up a few times. V usage is TRBV20-1 and J usage is TRBJ2-3, with D maybe TRBD2 (7 bases). The ends were cut back, 6 bases at V and 2 bases at J, with 18 bases in the middle. CDR3 length equals 15 residues. Germline-derived CDR1 and CDR2 are DFQATT and SNEGSKA (reference sequence). CDR3 region: CSAPPLGGATDTQYF. The CDR3 nucleotides read TGCAGTGCCCCCCCATTAGGGGGGGCCACAGATACGCAGTATTTT.

This clonotype was recorded at least ten times. V is TRBV4-1 and J is TRBJ1-2; TRBD1 agrees at 10 bases. The CDR3 runs 17 residues. Trimming removed 1 base from V and 4 bases from J; junction bases left unmatched: 9. The germline V gene has CDR1 MGHRA and CDR2 YSYEKL. CDR3 nucleotide sequence: TGCGCCAGCAGCCAAGTCGTGGGGGACAGGGGTCCCTATGGCTACACCTTC. Translated: CASSQVVGDRGPYGYTF.

This clonotype turned up a few times. The chain is built from TRBV10-3 and TRBJ2-5, with TRBD2 matching 10 bases. Germline V gene data show CDR1 as ENHRY and CDR2 as SYGVKD. This CDR3 spans 18 amino acids. The V and J ends lost 5 bases and 1 base, in that order; junction bases with no gene match: 13. In DNA form, the CDR3 reads TGTGCCATCAGTCGTCGGGCCCTAGCGGGGGACATCCAAGAGACCCAGTACTTC. Protein sequence: CAISRRALAGDIQETQYF.

The V gene is TRBV20-1, the J gene TRBJ1-6, with no clear D. V lost 0 bases, J lost 9 bases, and 12 bases lay in between. The length of the CDR3 is 14 residues. The germline CDR1 and CDR2 sequences are DFQATT and SNEGSKA (reference sequence). In DNA form, the CDR3 reads TGCAGTGCTAGAGATCGAGGTGGCGGTTCACCCCTCCACTTT. The encoded protein is CSARDRGGGSPLHF.

This clonotype has only a few counts. This rearrangement joins TRBV12-3 or TRBV12-4 to TRBJ2-3; 7 positions match TRBD2. This CDR3 region has 17 residues. The junction had 11 bases not matched to a gene; V was cut back by 3 bases and J by 2 bases. CDR3 protein: CASSFTRSGAYTDTQYF. Here the CDR3 DNA reads TGTGCCAGCAGTTTCACCCGGAGCGGGGCCTACACAGATACGCAGTATTTT.

CDR3: CASSRVGRGTEAFF. The CDR3 region has the DNA TGTGCCAGCAGCAGGGTGGGGAGAGGCACTGAAGCTTTCTTT. The rearrangement links TRBV7-6 to TRBJ1-1; the D is unclear. Looked up from germline, CDR1 is SGHVS and CDR2 is FNYEAQ. The germline V and J ends were trimmed by 5 bases and 4 bases, with 14 bases remaining between them. This CDR3 contains 14 residues. The complete variable domain, with remaining parts taken from reference TRBV7-6 and TRBJ1-1, reads GAGVSQSPRYKVTKRGQDVALRCDPISGHVSLYWYRQALGQGPEFLTYFNYEAQQDKSGLPNDRFSAERPEGSISTLTIQRTEQRDSAMYRCASSRVGRGTEAFFGQGTRLTVV.

Turning to this clonotype: The junction shows a germline mismatch at one end, possibly a read error. V gene TRBV7-9 combines with J gene TRBJ1-1, with D possibly being TRBD1 (5 bases). Germline V gene data show CDR1 as SEHNR and CDR2 as FQNEAQ (reference sequence). This CDR3 is built from 9 residues. The CDR3 region is CASSIGTDF. CDR3 nucleotides: TGTGCCAGCAGCATAGGGACGGATTTT.

As regards this clonotype: The junction departs from the called germline gene at one end, perhaps through a read error. The V and J genes are TRBV20-1 and TRBJ1-6; D remains unclear. CDR1 DFQATT and CDR2 SNEGSKA come from the germline V gene (reference sequence). The CDR3 totals 17 residues. CDR3 protein: CSAIRRWEINFSSPIHF. CDR3 in DNA: TGCAGTGCTATAAGGCGGTGGGAAATCAATTTTAGTTCACCCATCCACTTT.

J is TRBJ1-1 and V is TRBV20-1; D perhaps matches TRBD1 (6 bases). V was pared by 3 bases and J by 5 bases, with 16 bases between. The germline V gene has CDR1 DFQATT and CDR2 SNEGSKA (reference sequence). The CDR3 has 14 residues. CDR3: CSARLRQVGTEAFF. The DNA for the CDR3 is TGCAGTGCTAGGCTTCGACAGGTGGGGACTGAAGCTTTCTTT.

This chain links TRBV12-3 or TRBV12-4 with TRBJ2-3, with 10 bases fitting TRBD1. V was clipped by 1 base and J by 5 bases; unmatched bases: 3. The CDR3 runs 15 residues. The CDR3 here is CASSLGQGAVDTQYF. The CDR3 DNA sequence: TGTGCCAGCAGTTTAGGACAGGGGGCCGTAGATACGCAGTATTTT.

This clonotype came up a few times. The V gene is TRBV28, the J gene TRBJ1-1; no clear D gene. V lost 3 bases to trimming and J lost 5 bases, with 7 bases between them. The germline V gene has CDR1 MDHEN and CDR2 SYDVKM. There are 12 residues in the CDR3. The CDR3 loop is CASSFIRTEAFF. The CDR3 DNA reads as TGTGCCAGCAGTTTTATAAGGACTGAAGCTTTCTTT.